This T cell receptor beta chain was identified in a study of vaccination and CD4 T cells after COVID-19. Study-level background: Post-vaccine sample collection happened at a median of approximately 77 days after dose two, ranging 14 to 241.

Sequencing of cultured CD4+ T cell DNA used the Oncomine TCR Beta short-read assay. Cultured CD4+ T cells yielded the extracted genomic DNA. TCRdb reanalysed the PCR reads using MiXCR and keeps one entry per CDR3 protein. This table holds about 21,000 distinct CDR3 sequences, roughly three fifths found once. Treatment: roughly 10-day PBMC culture with coronavirus spike peptide pools or control peptides (ViraFEST assay). Turning to this clonotype: Antigen: not known.

The source of this sequence is a human donor who had recovered from COVID-19. The source material was CD4+ T cells from blood, cultured in vitro.

In DNA, the CDR3 is TGTGCCAGCAGCCATGCACTCAGGGGGCAGCCCCAGCATTTT. It is translated as CASSHALRGQPQHF. The chain couples TRBV3-1 to TRBJ1-5; 7 bases agree with TRBD1. The V gene's germline CDR1 is LGHDT and CDR2 YNNKEL (reference sequence). This CDR3 spans 14 amino acids. Unmatched junction bases numbered 6, after V lost 3 bases and J lost 7 bases. Variable domain in full (rest from reference TRBV3-1 and TRBJ1-5): DTAVSQTPKYLVTQMGNDKSIKCEQNLGHDTMYWYKQDSKKFLKIMFSYNNKELIINETVPNRFSPKSPDKAHLNLHINSLELGDSAVYFCASSHALRGQPQHFGDGTRLSIL.